Presented here are 17 T cell receptor beta chains from one specimen sequenced in a study of molecular identifiers for immune sequencing clone quantification. MiXCR, applied by TCRdb to the PCR reads, yields one record per CDR3 protein. This sample has 350,000 or so distinct CDR3 sequences; 20% to 25% occur once, and the top ten carry approximately 0.8%. The specimen sequenced was naive CD8+ T cells from blood, with Jurkat cell RNA spiked in. Subset described: FACS-sorted CD8+CD4-CCR7+CD45RA+ naive T cells. The receptors stem from a human donor in good health. Some libraries in this study had Jurkat cell RNA spiked in.

J is TRBJ2-3 and V is TRBV6-6; 8 nucleotides line up with TRBD1. The CDR3 extends over 15 amino acids. The germline V gene has CDR1 MNHNY and CDR2 SVGAGI (reference sequence). Trimming removed 2 bases from V and 3 bases from J; junction bases left unmatched: 4. The CDR3 loop is CASSYADRVTDTQYF. In DNA form, the CDR3 reads TGTGCCAGCAGTTACGCGGACAGGGTGACAGATACGCAGTATTTT.

Turning to this clonotype: This may stem from a read error, because a much larger clone lies one nucleotide away. The chain recombines TRBV12-3 or TRBV12-4 with TRBJ2-7, with 9 bases that match TRBD1. With V trimmed by 6 bases and J by 5 bases, 17 bases remained unmatched. The CDR3 runs to 17 residues. The CDR3 loop is CASSLDFPGTGSHEQYF. In DNA, the CDR3 is TGTGCCAGCAGCCTAGACTTCCCCGGGACAGGGTCCCACGAGCAGTACTTC.

This clonotype appeared many times. The V call is TRBV12-3 or TRBV12-4, the J call TRBJ1-3; the D is unclear. Between the trimmed V and J ends, which lost 3 bases and 4 bases, there was a span of 13 bases. The CDR3 has 15 residues. CDR3 protein: CASSLLSGSGNTIYF. The CDR3 DNA is TGTGCCAGCAGTTTGTTATCCGGTTCAGGAAACACCATATATTTT.

About this clonotype: This sequence may be a read error, since a much larger clone differs from it by one base. The chain links TRBV20-1 to TRBJ1-1, with 7 positions matching TRBD1. CDR1 is DFQATT and CDR2 is SNEGSKA in the germline V gene (reference sequence). Trimming cost V 0 bases and J 4 bases; bases outside gene matches: 8. This CDR3 has 15 residues. The CDR3: CSARDLTGRATEAFF. CDR3 nucleotide sequence: TGCAGTGCTAGAGATCTGACAGGGCGGGCCACTGAAGCTTTCTTT.

In the case of this clonotype: A much larger clone sits a single nucleotide away, making a read error possible. Given the absence of the conserved phenylalanine or tryptophan at the CDR3 end, a read error is likely. The chain carries TRBV7-9 and TRBJ1-1, with 9 bases lining up with TRBD1. V lost 0 bases to trimming and J lost 0 bases; unmatched junction nucleotides: 2. This CDR3 region has 16 residues. The germline V gene has CDR1 SEHNR and CDR2 FQNEAQ (reference sequence). CDR3 nucleotide sequence: TGTGCCAGCAGCTTAGCGGGACAGGGAATGAACACTGAAGCTTTCTCT. Residues: CASSLAGQGMNTEAFS.

A remark on this clonotype: The germline gene is not matched at one end of the junction; a read error may be the cause. The J gene is TRBJ1-2, the V gene TRBV13; D gene ambiguous. The CDR3 length is 11 residues. Germline assignment: CDR1 PRHDT and CDR2 FYEKMQ (reference sequence). CDR3 sequence: CTSSSRYGYTF. The CDR3 region has the DNA TGTACCAGCAGCTCCAGATATGGCTACACCTTC. The full variable domain, rest sourced from reference TRBV13 and TRBJ1-2, is AAGVIQSPRHLIKEKRETATLKCYPIPRHDTVYWYQQGPGQDPQFLISFYEKMQSDKGSIPDRFSAQQFSDYHSELNMSSLELGDSALYFCTSSSRYGYTFGSGTRLTVV.

This clonotype was recorded many times. The J gene is TRBJ1-1, the V gene TRBV15, with unresolved D. Germline CDR1 reads LNHNV; CDR2 reads YYDKDF (reference sequence). Trimming removed 0 bases from V and 5 bases from J, with 7 bases in between. The CDR3 consists of 13 residues. Written as DNA, the CDR3 is TGTGCCACCAGCAGAGAGGGGAGGACTGAAGCTTTCTTT. This gives the protein CATSREGRTEAFF.

This chain uses TRBV3-1 with TRBJ2-5; 8 nucleotides align to TRBD2. This CDR3 has 17 amino acids. Germline loops: CDR1 LGHDT, CDR2 YNNKEL (reference sequence). Trimming removed 0 bases from V and 4 bases from J; junction bases left unmatched: 10. The CDR3 DNA is TGTGCCAGCAGCCAAGAATTGCAGCGGGGGACCCGAGAGACCCAGTACTTC. Encoded protein: CASSQELQRGTRETQYF.

This clonotype was counted between two and nine times. V and J are TRBV12-3 or TRBV12-4 and TRBJ2-7, with a tentative D call TRBD2 (6 bases). This CDR3 has 12 residues. Trimming took off 5 bases at V and 5 bases at J, with 10 bases between the two ends. The CDR3 spells CASSIGGHEQYF. CDR3 DNA: TGTGCCAGCAGTATCGGGGGTCACGAGCAGTACTTC.

This clonotype was seen many times. This chain links TRBV14 with TRBJ2-1, with unresolved D. The ends were cut back, 1 base at V and 10 bases at J, with 8 bases in the middle. The CDR3 totals 12 residues. Germline CDR1 SGHDN, CDR2 FVKESK. The CDR3 DNA reads TGTGCCAGCAGCCAAGTTTCAGGCGAGCAGTTCTTC. The encoded protein is CASSQVSGEQFF.

This clonotype showed up many times. The V gene is TRBV7-9, the J gene TRBJ1-1; the D is unclear. V was pared by 4 bases and J by 5 bases, with 14 bases between. This CDR3 is 14 amino acids long. The germline V gene encodes CDR1 SEHNR and CDR2 FQNEAQ (reference sequence). The CDR3 here is CASSWVRSDTEAFF. CDR3 coding DNA: TGTGCCAGCAGCTGGGTCAGGAGTGATACTGAAGCTTTCTTT. The whole variable domain, remainder taken from reference TRBV7-9 and TRBJ1-1, is DTGVSQNPRHKITKRGQNVTFRCDPISEHNRLYWYRQTLGQGPEFLTYFQNEAQLEKSRLLSDRFSAERPKGSFSTLEIQRTEQGDSAMYLCASSWVRSDTEAFFGQGTRLTVV.

Concerning this clonotype itself: This may stem from a read error, because a much larger clone lies one nucleotide away. The CDR3 ends on some other residue instead of the conserved phenylalanine or tryptophan, so this is likely a read error. J is TRBJ1-1 and V is TRBV12-3 or TRBV12-4; D perhaps matches TRBD1 (6 bases). The V end lost 4 bases, the J end lost 5 bases, and 14 bases lay between the germline ends. This CDR3 comprises 14 residues. The CDR3 reads CASSSAGAGTEAFS. The CDR3 DNA is TGTGCCAGCAGTTCGGCAGGGGCTGGAACTGAAGCTTTCTCT.

Details on this clonotype: A much larger clone is a single base away; this may be a read error. The chain carries TRBV4-1 and TRBJ1-1; D call uncertain. The CDR3 totals 15 residues. CDR1 is MGHRA, CDR2 YSYEKL, per germline. CDR3 coding DNA: TGCGCCAGCAGACAAGGAGGTCCCGTGAGCACTGAAGCTTTCTTT. As protein: CASRQGGPVSTEAFF.

Concerning this clonotype itself: This may come from a read error, since a much larger clone is one base off. This rearrangement joins TRBV4-1 to TRBJ1-2; 7 bases are a match to TRBD1. The length of the CDR3 is 16 residues. Germline V gives CDR1 MGHRA, CDR2 YSYEKL. The CDR3 nucleotides are TGCGCCAGCAGCCAAGATAGTTGGGGACAGAACTATGACTACACCTTC. Translation: CASSQDSWGQNYDYTF.

Of note for this clonotype: A much larger clone sits a single nucleotide away, making a read error possible. Likely a read error: the CDR3 ends without its conserved phenylalanine or tryptophan. This sequence joins TRBV7-6 and TRBJ2-3, with D unresolved. Germline V gene lookup returns CDR1 SGHVS and CDR2 FNYEAQ. Trimming removed 1 base at V and 6 bases at J, with 11 bases between. CDR3 length: 14 residues. CDR3 in amino acids: CASSLDSASDTQYL. Here the CDR3 DNA reads TGTGCCAGCAGCTTAGATTCGGCGAGTGATACGCAGTATTTG.

Concerning this clonotype itself: This may come from a read error, since a much larger clone is one base off. This chain joins TRBV6-5 and TRBJ1-4, with D hard to call. The length of the CDR3 is 14 residues. Germline V gene lookup returns CDR1 MNHEY and CDR2 SVGAGI. CDR3: CASSMDGLREKLLF. CDR3 DNA: TGTGCCAGCAGCATGGACGGCCTCCGGGAAAAACTGCTTTTT.

The genes are TRBV7-9 and TRBJ2-1; tentatively, D is TRBD1 (6 bases). The CDR3 has 13 amino acids. From germline, CDR1 is SEHNR and CDR2 FQNEAQ (reference sequence). The ends were cut back, 5 bases at V and 9 bases at J, with 14 bases in the middle. The CDR3: CASSRLGGPEQFF. CDR3 DNA sequence: TGTGCCAGCAGCCGTCTAGGGGGTCCTGAGCAGTTCTTC.